This entry describes one T cell receptor beta chain. This clone appeared a single time. Its recognized antigen is unknown. No quality values exist for individual bases; no much larger clone is one base distant. TCR beta CDR3 regions were sequenced from DNA using the immunoSEQ Assay. The source study handled its data this way. T cell density was computed as TCR beta template counts normalized to usable DNA estimated by amplifying housekeeping genes. Using the preseqR package, richness was estimated by extrapolating to 120,000 templates for tissue samples and 400,000 templates for PBMC samples. Clonality was defined as one minus Pielou's evenness. Differential abundance testing on productive amino-acid clonotypes, with a minimum total count of 5 and an alpha of 0.1, was used to identify tissue-enriched TCRs. The Jaccard Index and the Morisita Overlap Index were used to quantify repertoire overlap between compartments. GLIPH clustered TCR beta CDR3s with public tetramer-defined viral CDR3s; viral motifs required at least three viral sequences plus V-gene enrichment. TCRdb holds this immuneACCESS table with in-frame rearrangements only. Some clones are missing; in checked studies, unresolved V genes explain under half, and the rest has no known cause. The V and J calls and clone size are taken from that table; D and trimming were inferred from the DNA. This sample gives tens of thousands of clones in total; roughly 88% of them show up just once. The top ten hold approximately 5.4% of the sample.

This entry comes from a study of T cells in localized non-small cell lung cancer (TCRdb year 2020). For context, the study as a whole: The study examined T cell repertoires in 200 to 250 patients with early-stage NSCLC and compared tumors with uninvolved tumor-adjacent lungs. The cohort consisted of approximately 240 treatment-naive NSCLC patients whose localized lung tumors had been resected. A mean age of roughly 66 years was recorded for the NSCLC patients, of whom roughly 130 were male and some 100 were female.

Trimming removed 5 bases from V and 7 bases from J; the gene matches leave 16 bases unexplained. The CDR3 covers 17 residues, taking in both the cysteine and the phenylalanine. Solely the CDR3 DNA is kept, with 51 bases framed from the first base. The germline V gene encodes CDR1 SEHNR and CDR2 FQNEAQ (reference sequence). What the work shows at the level of the full study, not this receptor alone: Because the study design was exploratory, TCR variables were selected using unadjusted p-values without false-discovery rate correction. The highest T cell clonality was observed in uninvolved tumor-adjacent lung, where clonality exceeded that of tumor, suggesting that antigenic responses were more focused in uninvolved tumor-adjacent lung. A median of around 62 of the top 100 tumor clones turned up in the paired uninvolved adjacent lung, and under 30 of those clones also ranked among the top 100 of that same adjacent lung. Multi-region tumor sequencing was not performed, so intratumor heterogeneity could not be excluded. Longer overall survival was associated with higher blood T cell density, whereas shorter survival was associated with higher adjacent-lung clonality.

At diagnosis, peripheral blood, uninvolved tumor-adjacent lung and tumor were collected and were preserved as a mix of fresh-frozen and FFPE material. For TCR repertoire profiling, blood samples were analyzed in the form of peripheral blood mononuclear cells. The chain is encoded by TRBV7-9 joined to TRBJ1-2, with TRBD1 matching 10 junction bases. The clonotype originates from a male donor older than 55 with stage II lung adenocarcinoma. The sample was peripheral blood mononuclear cells, taken before any cancer treatment. The CDR3 loop reads CASSPRQGAILLRGYTF. The DNA sequence is given as TGTGCCAGCAGCCCCCGACAGGGGGCTATTTTATTGCGTGGCTACACCTTC.